This T cell receptor beta chain was captured in a study of identical twins. TCRdb re-derived calls from the 5' RACE reads in MiXCR, one entry per CDR3 protein. The top ten clones hold around 0.25% of a sample with some 1,600,000 distinct CDR3 sequences, under 35% of them seen once. Germline CDR1 DFQATT, CDR2 SNEGSKA (reference sequence). The CDR3 is 13 residues long. General observations from the study: Cord blood's abundant beta clonotypes had fewer insertions, unlike memory repertoires.

About this clonotype: The target antigen is unknown.

Sequenced: cord blood. V and J are TRBV20-1 and TRBJ2-5; 9 positions match TRBD2. The J call may be incorrect, as the DNA end agrees better with TRBJ2-7. This TCR was recovered from a newborn girl in good health. In DNA, the CDR3 is TGCAGTGCTACCGCGGTAGCGGGGGACGAGCAGTACTTC. Its protein product is CSATAVAGDEQYF.